The TCR beta chain under discussion was sequenced for a study of shared clonotypes between healthy human individuals. Study results and limitations: Clonotype sharing across donors was expected to vary with sequencing depth. Naive subsets generally exceeded memory subsets in estimated richness.

As concerns this clone: No antigen is known for it.

Terminally differentiated effector memory CD45RA+ cells were left out of the naive CD8 fraction, which was CD45RO-negative and positively selected for CCR7. Donors, healthy HIV-negative adults, lacked recent acute infections or vaccinations. Each subset's genomic DNA was split evenly across several immunoSEQ plates. The repertoire was sequenced with immunoSEQ multiplex PCR; TCRdb's copy has only in-frame clones and lacks some. The repertoire holds approximately 1.9 million clones, 85% to 95% seen once, with around 1.7% in the top ten. The ends were cut back, 4 bases at V and 0 bases at J, with 7 bases in the middle. Germline values: CDR1 SGHRS, CDR2 YFSETQ. CDR3 length: 14 residues.

V usage is TRBV5-1 and J usage is TRBJ2-2, with D unclear. The sample was naive CD8+ T cells from PBMCs. The receptor was derived from a young man in good health. Some clones in this sample may be carry-over from other donors' samples. The CDR3 reads CASSGYANTGELFF. The DNA of the CDR3 is TGCGCCAGCAGCGGCTACGCGAACACCGGGGAGCTGTTTTTT.